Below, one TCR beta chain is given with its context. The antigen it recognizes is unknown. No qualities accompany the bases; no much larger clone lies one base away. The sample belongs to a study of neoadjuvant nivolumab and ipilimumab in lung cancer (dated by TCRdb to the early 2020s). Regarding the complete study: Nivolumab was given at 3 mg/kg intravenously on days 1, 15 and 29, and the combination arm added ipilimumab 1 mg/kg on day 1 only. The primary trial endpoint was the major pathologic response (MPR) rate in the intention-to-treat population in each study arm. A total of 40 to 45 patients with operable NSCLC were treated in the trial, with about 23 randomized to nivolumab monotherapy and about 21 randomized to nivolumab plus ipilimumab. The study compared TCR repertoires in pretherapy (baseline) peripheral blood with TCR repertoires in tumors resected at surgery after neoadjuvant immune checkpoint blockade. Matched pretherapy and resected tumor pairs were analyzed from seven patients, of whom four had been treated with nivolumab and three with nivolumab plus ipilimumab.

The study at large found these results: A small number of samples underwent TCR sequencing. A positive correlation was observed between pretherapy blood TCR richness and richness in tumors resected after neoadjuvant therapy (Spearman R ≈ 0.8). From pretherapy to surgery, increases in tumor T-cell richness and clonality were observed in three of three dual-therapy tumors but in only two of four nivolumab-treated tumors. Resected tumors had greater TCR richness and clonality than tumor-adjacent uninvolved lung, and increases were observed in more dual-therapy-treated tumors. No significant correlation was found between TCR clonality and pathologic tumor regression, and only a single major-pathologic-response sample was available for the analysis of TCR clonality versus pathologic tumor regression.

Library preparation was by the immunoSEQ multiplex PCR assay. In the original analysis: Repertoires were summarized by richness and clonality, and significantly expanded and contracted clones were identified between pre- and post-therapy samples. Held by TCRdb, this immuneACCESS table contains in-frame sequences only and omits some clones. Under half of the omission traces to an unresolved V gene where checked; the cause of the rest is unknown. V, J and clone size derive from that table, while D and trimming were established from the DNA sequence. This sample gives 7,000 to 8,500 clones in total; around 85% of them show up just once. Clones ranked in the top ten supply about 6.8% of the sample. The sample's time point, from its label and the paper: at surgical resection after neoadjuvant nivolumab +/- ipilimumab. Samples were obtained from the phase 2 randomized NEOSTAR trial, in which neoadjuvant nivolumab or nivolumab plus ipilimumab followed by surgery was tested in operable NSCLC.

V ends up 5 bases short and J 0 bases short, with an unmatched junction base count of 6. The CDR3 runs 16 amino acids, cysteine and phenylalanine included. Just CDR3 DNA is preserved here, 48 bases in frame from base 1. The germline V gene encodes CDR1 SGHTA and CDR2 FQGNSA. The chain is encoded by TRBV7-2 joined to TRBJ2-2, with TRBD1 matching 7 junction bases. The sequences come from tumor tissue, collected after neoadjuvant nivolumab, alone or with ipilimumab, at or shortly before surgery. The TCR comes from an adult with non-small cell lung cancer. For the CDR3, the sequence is CASSLLDRSNTGELFF. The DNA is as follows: TGTGCCAGCAGCCTTCTGGACAGGTCGAACACCGGGGAGCTGTTTTTT.